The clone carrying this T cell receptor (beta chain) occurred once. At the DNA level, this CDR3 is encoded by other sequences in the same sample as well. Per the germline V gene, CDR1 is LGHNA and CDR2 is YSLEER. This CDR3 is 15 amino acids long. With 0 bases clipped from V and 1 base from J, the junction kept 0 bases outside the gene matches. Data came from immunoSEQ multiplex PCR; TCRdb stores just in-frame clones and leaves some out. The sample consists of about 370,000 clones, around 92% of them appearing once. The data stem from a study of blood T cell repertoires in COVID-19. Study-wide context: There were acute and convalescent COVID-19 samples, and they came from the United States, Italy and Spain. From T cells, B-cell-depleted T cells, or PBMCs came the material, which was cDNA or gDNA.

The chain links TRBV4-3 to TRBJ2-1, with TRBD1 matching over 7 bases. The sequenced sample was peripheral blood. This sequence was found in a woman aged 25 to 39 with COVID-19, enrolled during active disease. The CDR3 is CASSQDRGSYNEQFF. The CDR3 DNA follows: TGCGCCAGCAGCCAAGACAGGGGGTCCTACAATGAGCAGTTCTTC.